This T cell receptor (beta chain) was observed in a study of cytomegalovirus exposure and HLA in healthy donors (dated by TCRdb to about 2017). Context from the whole study: According to an earlier analysis of a few hundred of the donors, 150 million to 200 million T cells yielded 90 million to 130 million unique TCR beta sequences and about 300 Gb of sequence data. Roughly 300 gigabases of sequencing data and 91 million or so unique TCR sequences made up an early release that covered over 550 HLA-typed donors. Of the 398 genotyped donors, roughly 80% were placed in the genetic ancestry cluster associated with self-reported Caucasian donors. The study aimed to test whether cataloging public T cell receptors could reveal signatures of past pathogen exposure. The study profiled the T cell repertoires of 550 to 700 subjects by immunosequencing and related them to cytomegalovirus serostatus. In addition to the first cohort of 650 to 800 subjects, a separate validation cohort of approximately 120 different subjects was used. To predict cytomegalovirus infection status, the study brought together high-throughput TCR immunosequencing, statistical association of individual TCRs with disease status, and machine learning. In a later analysis, previously published TCR beta repertoires from fewer than 750 donors were re-analyzed and high-resolution HLA genotyping was added so that TCR occurrence patterns could be studied. The later analysis used no new phenotypic data to find candidate immune exposures, relying instead on TCR beta sequences and their occurrence across donors. An earlier analysis of approximately 500 of the donors applied high-throughput TCR beta sequencing to assess whether each TCR beta V gene segment acted as functional or pseudogenic. Donor age, sex, ethnicity and CMV serostatus were collected together with the repertoire data. Genome-wide SNP genotypes for about 55% of the 666 donors were used in a later genetic analysis, which treated that subset as a discovery cohort. Every repertoire in the discovery cohort had been generated on one and the same sequencing platform. HLA typing included class I and class II loci at four-digit resolution. Typing coverage varied by locus: roughly 620-640 donors for A, B, C, DRB1 and DQB1; approximately 500 for DQA1; 600 to 610 for DPA1; about 450 for DPB1. Because of strong linkage in the cohort, a few DR-DQ haplotypes were treated as single units for association and clustering. Across 300 to 400 genotyped donors of the cohort, an average of roughly 250,000 unique TCR beta nucleotide sequences per donor were sequenced, and roughly a sixth of those sequences were non-productive.

Receptors were amplified or captured by the immunoSEQ multiplex PCR assay. For the multiplex PCR, a mixture combining 60 forward primers for TCR Vbeta segments and 13 reverse primers for TCR Jbeta segments was used. Amplification of the CDR3 region of rearranged TCR beta genes was performed with a multiplex PCR assay on genomic DNA. On the Illumina HiSeq System, the amplified TCR beta libraries were sequenced as 87-base-pair reads. As for how the authors treated the data: In a later analysis, 77 million or so unique TCR beta chains were counted across the roughly 610 repertoires, and around 11 million of these chains were shared by at least two donors. A nearest-neighbor algorithm error-corrected the raw reads and collapsed the reads into unique sequences, merging closely related sequences to remove PCR and sequencing errors. V, D and J gene segments were assigned by aligning CDR3 sequences to IMGT reference sequences. For a sequence to be retained, a match of at least six nucleotides to both a V gene segment and a J gene segment was required. A rearrangement was called productive if the CDR3 had no stop codons and remained in frame with V and J, and every other rearrangement was called non-productive. CDR3 was defined according to IMGT convention as the region running from the second conserved V-encoded cysteine to the conserved J-encoded phenylalanine. The earlier analysis of about 590 of the donors excluded sequences that lacked an unambiguous match to a single V gene segment. An earlier analysis of some 610 of the donors called V segments functional above 56.7% productive rearrangements and segregating when the between-donor standard deviation exceeded 5%. A statistical classification framework was developed to diagnose cytomegalovirus status using the catalog of TCR beta chain sequences. A later analysis assigned V and J genes by comparing TCR nucleotide sequences with IMGT/GENE-DB human TR gene sequences. The TCRdist pipeline was used in a later analysis to assign CDR3 sequences and most-parsimonious VDJ recombination scenarios. In a later analysis, each TCR beta chain was defined by its CDR3 amino acid sequence together with its V-gene family, and reads without a unique V-gene family were excluded. A later analysis removed 550 to 650 highly shared, low-generation-probability nucleotide sequences to deal with suspected cross-contamination and a sequencing artifact. For each public chain, a later analysis derived a clonal expansion index from normalized ranks of inferred template counts within each repertoire. Generation probabilities in a later analysis came from a VDJ recombination model fitted to out-of-frame rearrangements, and those results were checked against IGoR. A later analysis scored TCR-TCR, TCR-HLA and TCR-CMV co-occurrence with hypergeometric tests, applying a repertoire-size bias correction to TCR pairs. False discovery rates were estimated in a later analysis by permuting HLA or CMV assignments 20 times. A later analysis grouped co-occurring TCRs with DBSCAN, adding TCRdist sequence similarity when clustering within HLA-allele-positive subsets. For co-occurrence clustering, repertoires with fewer than 30,000 or more than 120,000 public chains were excluded, along with roughly 5 repertoires with anomalous nucleotide sharing. In its TCRdb copy, this immuneACCESS table keeps in-frame sequences only and misses some clones. Where compared with another copy, unresolved V genes explain less than half of these, and the others have no known cause. V and J calls and clone size come straight from that table; D and trimming were deduced from the DNA. In this sample the table shows roughly 90,000 clones, about three quarters of which occur a single time. The ten biggest clones cover approximately 4.6% of the sample.

The cohort was made up of roughly 670 healthy bone marrow donors. At the time of sampling, every cohort member was nominally healthy, though immune exposures that went unrecorded were likely present. The donor tested CMV seropositive and was one of the 289 seropositive cohort members. A peripheral blood sample was provided by each donor, and peripheral blood mononuclear cells were used for TCR beta sequencing. The Qiagen DNeasy Blood Extraction Kit was used to extract genomic DNA from the blood cell samples. CDR1 and CDR2, per the germline V gene, are SGHNT and YENEEA. The CDR3 contains 14 residues, cysteine and phenylalanine counted. The sequence is cut down to CDR3 DNA, 42 bases in frame from base 1. V lost 1 base and J lost 6 bases, and the count of bases not matched to a germline gene is 5. Comment on this clone: It has no known antigen specificity. No per-base quality is available; no much larger clone lies one base away.

General conclusions and limits of the study: A few of the identified cytomegalovirus-associated TCR beta chains were confirmed in vitro to be specific for cytomegalovirus antigens. For the cohort, immune exposure information was limited to CMV serostatus. In a later analysis, HLA-associated TCR beta chains were found to be more clonally expanded and to have lower generation probabilities than equally common non-associated chains. When HLA alleles, especially DR and DQ, strongly co-occurred, TCR associations were difficult to assign to individual alleles. A further reported finding was that TCR beta sequences accurately predicted the HLA-A and HLA-B alleles for most subjects in the first cohort. In a later analysis, some 17,000 TCR beta sequences were associated with specific HLA alleles at a false discovery rate of 0.05. The presence/absence analyses assumed that sequencing depth was roughly uniform across donors, and that assumption may not be true. In a later analysis, several top co-occurrence clusters were reported to appear linked to parvovirus B19, influenza, CMV and Epstein-Barr virus. Broadly in line with IMGT annotations, most TCR beta V segments showed up in productive rearrangements about 90% or about 30% of the time in an earlier analysis of about 500 of the donors. A later analysis found that TCR association rates varied across HLA loci, with DRB1 alleles showing the most associated TCRs and HLA-C alleles the fewest. In a later genetic analysis, a missense DCLRE1C variant was associated with V-gene and J-gene trimming of TCR beta chains, and the association was replicated in an independent cohort. HLA typing was unavailable for some donors at each locus, so association tests used only the typed subset. A cluster of highly shared sequence variants was judged likely to represent a technical artifact of the sequencing pipeline. The study listed 150 to 200 TCR beta chains as associated with cytomegalovirus. The cohort was sequenced for TCR beta chains only, and without alpha or paired-chain data the features that could be detected were limited. It was suggested by the authors that the approach could potentially be generalized to other disease states and immunological phenotypes. In a later genetic analysis, fewer N-insertions in productive TCRs were reported among donors in an Asian-associated ancestry cluster than the approximately 670-donor mean. In both the original and validation cohorts, the classifier was reported to diagnose cytomegalovirus status with high specificity and sensitivity. According to a later analysis, most CMV-associated TCR beta chains appeared to be HLA-restricted, and the HLA associations seemed to be driven largely by CMV exposure. Because counts were too low, roughly 17 rarely observed V segments, including chromosome 9 orphons, were left out of the earlier analysis of a few hundred of the donors. Correlated functional status among segregating V segments might reflect linkage disequilibrium, but an unknown experimental factor could not be ruled out. While some public TCRs were present in many individuals, most TCR sequences turned up only very rarely across donors. Some IMGT-functional V segments, including TRBV6-2 and TRBV6-3, could not be distinguished by the 87-base-pair reads and were therefore excluded.

Sequencing was carried out using PBMCs. The rearrangement joined TRBV11-3 to TRBJ1-1; TRBD1 aligns with 7 central bases. The source of this sequence is a woman in her thirties or forties in good health and CMV-seropositive. DNA sequence: TGTGCCAGCAGCTTAGTTGAGGGGGCGGCTGAAGCTTTCTTT. The translation is CASSLVEGAAEAFF.